Each of the 20 T cell receptor beta chains below was sequenced from the same sample in a study of identical twins' blood T cells. TCRdb re-analysed the 5' RACE reads in MiXCR, keeping a single row per CDR3 protein. Here the sample spans a few hundred thousand distinct CDR3 sequences, about 28% being singletons. The sample comprised PBMCs. The receptor set was obtained from a woman between 18 and 55 years old in good health.

The rearrangement uses TRBV9 and TRBJ1-2; D unclear. The germline V and J ends were trimmed by 0 bases and 4 bases, with 16 bases remaining between them. From germline, CDR1 is SGDLS and CDR2 YYNGEE. CDR3 size: 16 residues. The CDR3: CASSVGRPVIGYGYTF. Written as DNA, the CDR3 is TGTGCCAGCAGCGTAGGACGGCCGGTGATAGGCTATGGCTACACCTTC.

This clonotype was counted at least ten times. The V call is TRBV20-1, the J call TRBJ1-1, with 7 nucleotides matching TRBD1. With V trimmed by 7 bases and J by 1 base, 3 bases remained unmatched. Germline V gene sequence: CDR1 DFQATT, CDR2 SNEGSKA (reference sequence). This CDR3 comprises 12 residues. The CDR3 spells CSGGQPNTEAFF. CDR3 sequence (DNA): TGCAGTGGGGGACAGCCGAACACTGAAGCTTTCTTT.

This clonotype was recorded a few times. The V call is TRBV12-3 or TRBV12-4, the J call TRBJ1-2; TRBD1 might be the D (6 bases). The CDR3 is 15 residues long. The V end lost 2 bases, the J end lost 8 bases, and 18 bases lay between the germline ends. CDR3 loop: CASSLSSTGSSGYTF. As DNA, the CDR3 is TGTGCCAGCAGTTTATCATCTACAGGGTCAAGCGGCTACACCTTC.

This chain joins TRBV12-3 or TRBV12-4 and TRBJ1-2; 9 positions agree with TRBD1. This CDR3 has 13 amino acids. V dropped 3 bases and J dropped 5; count of bases not matched to a gene: 1. The CDR3 nucleotides read TGTGCCAGCAGTTTTGACAGGGGGTATGGCTACACCTTC. Translated: CASSFDRGYGYTF.

There are many counts of this clonotype. The chain joins TRBV6-1 to TRBJ1-6; maybe TRBD1 (5 bases). The CDR3 consists of 16 residues. V was pared by 0 bases and J by 7 bases, with 13 bases between. The germline CDR1 and CDR2 sequences are MNHNS and SASEGT. The CDR3 DNA reads as TGTGCCAGCAGTGAAGCGCTGGGGGTTTTCAATTCACCCCTCCACTTT. It translates to CASSEALGVFNSPLHF.

There are many counts of this clonotype. J is TRBJ2-1 and V is TRBV4-3, with TRBD2 identical over 9 bases. Germline CDR1 and CDR2: LGHNA and YSLEER. CDR3 length: 15 amino acids. The J segment lost 4 bases and the V segment lost 1 base, leaving 2 bases of the junction unmatched. In DNA form, the CDR3 reads TGCGCCAGCAGCCAAGGGACTAGCGATTACAATGAGCAGTTCTTC. Its protein product is CASSQGTSDYNEQFF.

This clonotype has just a few counts. This chain's CDR3 is CASSGRTAYGYTF. CDR3 coding DNA: TGCGCCAGCAGTGGGAGGACAGCATATGGCTACACCTTC. The chain recombines TRBV10-2 with TRBJ1-2, with D maybe TRBD1 (6 bases). V gave up 4 bases and J gave up 5 bases, with 11 bases separating them. This CDR3 has 13 amino acids. Germline values: CDR1 WSHSY, CDR2 SAAADI.

The table lists this clonotype with a few counts. This sequence joins TRBV7-2 and TRBJ1-4; D might be TRBD1 (6 bases). Trimming shortened V by 10 bases and J by 7 bases, and 16 bases separated the two germline ends. The CDR3 length is 13 residues. CDR1 is SGHTA, CDR2 FQGNSA, per germline. The CDR3 DNA sequence: TGTGCCACACGAAGGACAGTAGGTGAAAAACTGTTTTTT. This translates into CATRRTVGEKLFF.

The table lists this clonotype with many counts. The chain has TRBV20-1 and TRBJ1-5; D gene uncertain. Trimming removed 2 bases from V and 9 bases from J, with 17 bases in between. The V gene's germline CDR1 is DFQATT and CDR2 SNEGSKA (reference sequence). CDR3 length equals 14 residues. In DNA form, the CDR3 reads TGCAGTGCTAGATCCCTCCCCTGGGCTGGGCCCCAGCATTTT. This gives the protein CSARSLPWAGPQHF.

Regarding this clonotype: A much bigger clone sits one base away, suggesting this may be a read error. This sequence joins TRBV11-2 and TRBJ2-1; D not certain. Germline CDR1 and CDR2: SGHAT and FQNNGV. Trimming cost V 4 bases and J 8 bases, with 15 bases left between them. There are 14 residues in the CDR3. The CDR3 nucleotides are TGTGCCAGCAGCTCAATAGGCCAGTGGGATGAGCAGTTCTTC. Encoded protein: CASSSIGQWDEQFF.

This chain joins TRBV2 and TRBJ2-7; a weak D match, TRBD2 (5 bases). V was cut by 7 bases and J by 2 bases, with 6 bases left in between. The germline V gene encodes CDR1 SNHLY and CDR2 FYNNEI. The CDR3 contains 11 residues. CDR3 coding DNA: TGTGCCAGCACCGGGGCCTACGAGCAGTACTTC. Protein product: CASTGAYEQYF.

This clonotype was counted once. A much larger clone differs by one base, so this may be a read error. The chain uses TRBV29-1 and TRBJ1-1; no clear D gene. Looked up from germline, CDR1 is SQVTM and CDR2 is ANQGSEA. CDR3 size: 12 residues. CDR3 DNA: TGCTCCGTAGGACTTAGGAACACTGAAGATTTCTTT. This sequence encodes CSVGLRNTEDFF.

J is TRBJ1-1 and V is TRBV30, with D uncertain. The ends were cut back, 2 bases at V and 0 bases at J, with 4 bases in the middle. Germline loops: CDR1 GTSNPN, CDR2 SVGIG (reference sequence). CDR3 size: 12 residues. CDR3 amino acids: CAWSLVNTEAFF. CDR3 in DNA: TGTGCCTGGAGTTTGGTGAACACTGAAGCTTTCTTT.

This clonotype appeared a few times. The genes are TRBV5-6 and TRBJ1-5; D uncertain. This CDR3 spans 13 amino acids. CDR1 is SGHDT, CDR2 YYEEEE, per germline. Trimming took 0 bases from V and 6 from J, leaving 7 bases between them. The CDR3 spells CASSLGRLQPQHF. Here the CDR3 DNA reads TGTGCCAGCAGCTTGGGCCGTCTTCAGCCCCAGCATTTT.

The chain carries TRBV27 and TRBJ2-1; no firm D call. The CDR3 extends over 16 amino acids. Between the trimmed V and J ends, which lost 6 bases and 0 bases, there was a span of 15 bases. CDR1 MNHEY and CDR2 SMNVEV come from the germline V gene (reference sequence). The CDR3 loop reads CASSSLGKISYNEQFF. CDR3 nucleotides: TGTGCCAGCAGCTCCCTGGGCAAGATCTCCTACAATGAGCAGTTCTTC.

This clonotype was seen a few times. Here the CDR3 reads CASSVNLNTGELFF. CDR3 DNA: TGTGCCAGCAGCGTGAATTTGAACACCGGGGAGCTGTTTTTT. This chain links TRBV9 with TRBJ2-2; D is unclear. The CDR3 has 14 amino acids. V was pared by 2 bases and J by 1 base, with 6 bases between. Germline loops: CDR1 SGDLS, CDR2 YYNGEE.

In the case of this clonotype: This sequence may be a read error, since a much larger clone differs from it by one base. The gene calls are TRBV9 and TRBJ2-5, with 9 nucleotides matching TRBD2. CDR3 length equals 13 residues. CDR1 and CDR2 from the germline V gene are SGDLS and YYNGEE. This CDR3 reads CTSSRGGQETQYF. CDR3 nucleotides: TGTACCAGCTCGCGGGGGGGGCAAGAGACCCAGTACTTC.

The chain is built from TRBV9 and TRBJ1-1, with a possible D match to TRBD1 (6 bases). The V gene lost 3 bases and the J gene lost 1 base, with 13 bases spanning the gap. Germline values: CDR1 SGDLS, CDR2 YYNGEE. This CDR3 comprises 15 residues. The CDR3 nucleotides read TGTGCCAGCAGCGAGTCGGGAGGGGGGAACACTGAAGCTTTCTTT. Its translation: CASSESGGGNTEAFF. The variable domain in full, with the rest retrieved from reference TRBV9 and TRBJ1-1, is DSGVTQTPKHLITATGQRVTLRCSPRSGDLSVYWYQQSLDQGLQFLIQYYNGEERAKGNILERFSAQQFPDLHSELNLSSLELGDSALYFCASSESGGGNTEAFFGQGTRLTVV.

The genes are TRBV7-9 and TRBJ1-1, with 10 bases matching TRBD1. This CDR3 contains 15 residues. V was clipped by 5 bases and J by 1 base; unmatched bases: 4. Per the germline V gene, CDR1 is SEHNR and CDR2 is FQNEAQ (reference sequence). The CDR3 nucleotides are TGTGCCAGCAGCGAGACAGGGGGCGAGAACACTGAAGCTTTCTTT. Protein: CASSETGGENTEAFF.

This clonotype was counted many times. The chain carries TRBV19 and TRBJ1-1; D gene uncertain. The CDR3 covers 14 residues. Trimming removed 8 bases at V and 0 bases at J, with 13 bases between. CDR1 and CDR2 from the germline V gene are LNHDA and SQIVND (reference sequence). CDR3 bases: TGTGCCAGTGGCGGAAGTTTCATGAACACTGAAGCTTTCTTT. Its protein product is CASGGSFMNTEAFF. The full variable domain, in which reference TRBV19 and TRBJ1-1 provide the parts outside the CDR3, is DGGITQSPKYLFRKEGQNVTLSCEQNLNHDAMYWYRQDPGQGLRLIYYSQIVNDFQKGDIAEGYSVSREKKESFPLTVTSAQKNPTAFYLCASGGSFMNTEAFFGQGTRLTVV.